This is a list of T cell receptor beta chains from one sample in a study of vaccination effects on CD4 cells after COVID-19. The repertoire was sequenced with immunoSEQ multiplex PCR; TCRdb's copy has only in-frame clones and lacks some. The table has fewer than 85,000 clones, around 81% seen once. These receptors lack a known antigen. The source material was CD4+ T cells from PBMCs cultured with SARS-CoV-2 spike peptides, sampled before COVID-19 vaccination. The origin of the receptors is a human donor who received a COVID-19 vaccine. Each CDR3 is given with its conserved first and last residue. Each record gives: D gene, clone size, J gene, V gene, CDR3 length, CDR3 DNA, CDR3 protein. The D gene is left open where the match is weak. Some rows mark clone size as missing; the rest say once, few, many or name a class of expanded clone.

- - TRBJ2-1 TRBV5-1 15 TGCGCCAGCAGCCCCGGGGTAGCGGTATACAATGAGCAGTTCTTC CASSPGVAVYNEQFF
- - TRBJ1-2 TRBV6-5 11 TGTGCCAGCTCGGGGGGGGATGGCTACACCTTC CASSGGDGYTF
TRBD1 - TRBJ2-1 TRBV27 14 TGTGCCAGCAGTTCCCGACAGGGGAGCAATGAGCAGTTCTTC CASSSRQGSNEQFF
TRBD1 - TRBJ1-1 TRBV9 15 TGTGCCAGCAGCCCGGGCAGGGACAGGTACACTGAAGCTTTCTTT CASSPGRDRYTEAFF
TRBD1 - TRBJ1-1 TRBV5-1 15 TGCGCCAGCAGCCTACGACAGGGAGGGAACACTGAAGCTTTCTTT CASSLRQGGNTEAFF
TRBD1 - TRBJ2-1 TRBV7-3 16 TGTGCCAGCAGCTTACGTCCCACAGGGGCATACAATGAGCAGTTCTTC CASSLRPTGAYNEQFF
TRBD1 - TRBJ1-5 TRBV2 15 TGTGCCAGCACCCGGGACAGGGGATATAATCAGCCCCAGCATTTT CASTRDRGYNQPQHF
- - TRBJ1-2 TRBV18 14 TGTGCCAGCTCTGGGGGGGGCCCGGACTATGGCTACACCTTC CASSGGGPDYGYTF
- - TRBJ1-1 TRBV14 13 TGTGCCAGCAGCCAGACGGAGAACACTGAAGCTTTCTTT CASSQTENTEAFF
TRBD1 - TRBJ2-2 TRBV6-5 16 TGTGCCAGCAGTTACACAGGGGCACCGAACACCGGGGAGCTGTTTTTT CASSYTGAPNTGELFF
- - TRBJ1-1 TRBV4-3 15 TGCGCCAGCAGCCGAGACCGGGCCCCGAACACTGAAGCTTTCTTT CASSRDRAPNTEAFF
- - TRBJ2-5 TRBV23-1 19 TGCGCCAGCAGTCAATTTGTCGGGGGCCCAAGGTCGATCCAAGAGACCCAGTACTTC CASSQFVGGPRSIQETQYF
- once TRBJ1-1 TRBV5-1 14 TGCGCCAGCAGCCCGGTGGGGGGAGGAACTGAAGCTTTCTTT CASSPVGGGTEAFF
- - TRBJ2-5 TRBV29-1 14 TGCAGCGTGGAAAACAGGAACTATCAAGAGACCCAGTACTTC CSVENRNYQETQYF
TRBD1 - TRBJ1-2 TRBV7-2 15 TGTGCCAGCAGCTCCCCGGGACAGGGGAGGATGGGCTACACCTTC CASSSPGQGRMGYTF
- - TRBJ1-4 TRBV18 15 TGTGCCAGCTCACCCCCAGGTGGGCGGAATGAAAAACTGTTTTTT CASSPPGGRNEKLFF
- - TRBJ1-1 TRBV9 14 TGTGCCAGCAGCGCGGGGCTAGGGGGGACTGAAGCTTTCTTT CASSAGLGGTEAFF
- few TRBJ1-2 TRBV5-1 15 TGCGCCAGCAGCCCCAATGCCGGGACAAACTATGGCTACACCTTC CASSPNAGTNYGYTF
- - TRBJ2-3 TRBV5-1 14 TGCGCCAGCTCCGAAGGGGGATCAAGGGATACGCAGTATTTT CASSEGGSRDTQYF
TRBD1 - TRBJ2-4 TRBV28 16 TGTGCCAGCAGTTTAACCGGGACAGGGGGCGGCCTTCATCGGTACTTC CASSLTGTGGGLHRYF
- once TRBJ2-2 TRBV7-3 16 TGTGCCAGCAGCTTACGAGGACAGACGAACACCGGGGAGCTGTTTTTT CASSLRGQTNTGELFF
- once TRBJ1-2 TRBV30 11 TGTGCCTGGAGTGTATTCCCTGGCTACACCTTC CAWSVFPGYTF
- - TRBJ2-5 TRBV9 15 TGTGCCAGCAGCGGAGGACTCGGGACCCAAGAGACCCAGTACTTC CASSGGLGTQETQYF
- - TRBJ1-4 TRBV4-1 15 TGCGCCAGCAGCCAGAGAGACAGGTCTGGCGAAAAACTGTTTTTT CASSQRDRSGEKLFF
TRBD1 - TRBJ1-1 TRBV5-1 15 TGCGCCAGCAGCTCACGACAGGGAAGGGGCACTGAAGCTTTCTTT CASSSRQGRGTEAFF
TRBD1 - TRBJ2-3 TRBV25-1 13 TGTGCCAGCAAGACAGGGGTAACAGATACGCAGTATTTT CASKTGVTDTQYF
TRBD2 - TRBJ2-2 TRBV4-1 14 TGCGCCAGCAGTCGCCCGGGGGGCACCGGGGAGCTGTTTTTT CASSRPGGTGELFF
- - TRBJ1-2 TRBV14 15 TGTGCCAGCAGCCAAGACTACAGATTGGACTATGGCTACACCTTC CASSQDYRLDYGYTF
TRBD1 - TRBJ2-5 TRBV11-3 13 TGTGCCAGCAGCTTAGGGGACAGAGAGACCCAGTACTTC CASSLGDRETQYF
- once TRBJ1-5 TRBV7-3 13 TGTGCCAGCAGCTTGGGATATAATCAGCCCCAGCATTTT CASSLGYNQPQHF
- - TRBJ2-3 TRBV7-3 16 TGTGCCAGCAGCCTAGGGCCGGGGGGCCGAGGAGATACGCAGTATTTT CASSLGPGGRGDTQYF
TRBD1 once TRBJ1-4 TRBV5-1 15 TGCGCCAGCAGCTTGGGGGACAGCCCCGGTGAAAAACTGTTTTTT CASSLGDSPGEKLFF
TRBD2 - TRBJ2-1 TRBV19 15 TGTGCCAGTACTCCCCGGGGACCCGGGAGGGGTGAGCAGTTCTTC CASTPRGPGRGEQFF